This T cell receptor (beta chain) derives from a study of T cell responses to AZD1222 COVID-19 vaccine. Regarding the study as a whole: Possibly, clonal diversity was underestimated; donors were largely white British and included more females. Unmutated variant regions are reportedly the target of nearly half of TCRs that are spike-specific. Repertoire sampling occurred only after the peak T cell response. Spike-specific TCR repertoires showed rising breadth and depth after two AZD1222 doses.

A note on this clone: Its antigen is undetermined.

TCRdb's copy holds only in-frame clones and misses some; the assay was immunoSEQ multiplex PCR. The top ten hold about 4.8% of the sample, which has under 130,000 clones, roughly 88% seen once. V lost 10 bases and J 5 bases, leaving 20 bases between the germline ends. The CDR3 runs 14 residues. Looked up from germline, CDR1 is MDHEN and CDR2 is SYDVKM. The receptor was isolated from an adult in good health. The chain joins TRBV28 to TRBJ1-2; no firm D call. Source: peripheral blood, taken on day 0 of AZD1222 vaccination. In nucleotides, the CDR3 is TGTGCCACTGCCGTGGGAGGGAGAGGGTATGGCTACACCTTC. This codes for CATAVGGRGYGYTF.